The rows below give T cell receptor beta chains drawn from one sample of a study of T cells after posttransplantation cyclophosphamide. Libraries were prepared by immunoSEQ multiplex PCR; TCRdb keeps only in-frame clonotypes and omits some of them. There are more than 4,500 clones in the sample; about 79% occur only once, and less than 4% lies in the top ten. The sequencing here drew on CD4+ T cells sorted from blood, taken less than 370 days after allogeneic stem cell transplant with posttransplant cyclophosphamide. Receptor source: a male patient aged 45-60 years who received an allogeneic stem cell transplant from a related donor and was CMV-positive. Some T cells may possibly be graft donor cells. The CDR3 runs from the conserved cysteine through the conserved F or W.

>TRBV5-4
CASSSLQKLNTEAFF
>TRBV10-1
CASSESDGQGKKLFF
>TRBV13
CASSSYALETGETEAFF
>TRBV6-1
CASSPGVNSNQPQHF
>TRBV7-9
CATPTGGSYNEQFF
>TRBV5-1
CASSSQGAHEQYF
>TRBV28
CASSLGGGASRSYGYTF
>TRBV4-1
CASSQDPDRDGQPQHF
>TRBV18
CASSPLQWPTTPETQYF
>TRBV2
CASTRQGGYEQYF
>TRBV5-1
CASRQETDTQYF
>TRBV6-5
CASSYRGNGQPQHF
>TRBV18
CASSPRAGSSYNEQFF
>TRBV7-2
CASSLALVQSEKLFF
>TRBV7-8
CASSLSTANYGYTF
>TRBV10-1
CASSESRGQGTEAFF
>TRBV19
CASSIVRQETQYF
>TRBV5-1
CASRQVRLAVYNEQFF
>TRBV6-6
CASRPRQGADAPQHF
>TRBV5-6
CASSLNRGSEKLFF
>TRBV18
CASSLGLGGLAGYYEQYF
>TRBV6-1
CASTVGQSSYNEQFF
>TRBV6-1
CASSELGRNSPLHF
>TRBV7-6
CASSLGGWGSGSGDEQFF
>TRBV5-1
CASSLAGGVGWDTEAFF
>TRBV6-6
CASSPTGTGYTEAFF
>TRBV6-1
CASSEVGVTGRETQYF
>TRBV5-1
CASSLGQDSGNTIYF
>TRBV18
CASSRRDGGTEAFF
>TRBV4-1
CASSQRGPTGELFF
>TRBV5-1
CASSPRLTESEAFF
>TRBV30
CARKWRENTEAFF
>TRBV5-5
CASSLGPDRDLSYSQPQHF
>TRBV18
CASSSSGRDYNEQFF
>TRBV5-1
CASSSTGTSGTDTQYF
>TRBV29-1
CSAGPRGGEKLFF
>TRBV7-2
CASSLKGTGGYNEQFF
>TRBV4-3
CASSQVWGLSTDTQYF
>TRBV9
CASSAGGPTGELFF
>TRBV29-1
CSVAGLFGNTIYF
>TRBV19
CASTGTANQPQHF
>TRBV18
CAGTGQGDYGYTF
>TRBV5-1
CASSLDRYQPQHF
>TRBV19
CASSPGTSVVRHEQYF
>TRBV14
CASSQDLSPGYSYEQYF
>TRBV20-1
CSAVGGEGYTF
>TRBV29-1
CSATGGPETQYF
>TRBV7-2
CASSTWRTGWTQYF
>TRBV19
CASSLFGALSYEQYF
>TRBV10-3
CAISESGRVSGANVLTF
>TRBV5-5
CASSPDGTRRSSTDTQYF
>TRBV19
CASSPATNEKLFF
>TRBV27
CASSPHNNYGYTF